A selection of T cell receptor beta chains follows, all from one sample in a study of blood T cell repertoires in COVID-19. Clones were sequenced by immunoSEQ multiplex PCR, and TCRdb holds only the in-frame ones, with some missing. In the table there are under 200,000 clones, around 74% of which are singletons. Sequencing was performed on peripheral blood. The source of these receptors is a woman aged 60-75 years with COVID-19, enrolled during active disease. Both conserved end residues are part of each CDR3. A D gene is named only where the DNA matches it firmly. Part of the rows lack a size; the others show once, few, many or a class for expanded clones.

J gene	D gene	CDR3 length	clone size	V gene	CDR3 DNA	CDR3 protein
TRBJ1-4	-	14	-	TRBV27	TGTGCCAGCAGTTTATCTAGGGGAGGCGAAAAACTGTTTTTT	CASSLSRGGEKLFF
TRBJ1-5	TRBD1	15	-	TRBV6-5	TGTGCCAGCAGCATGACAGGGGCTTTCAATCAGCCCCAGCATTTT	CASSMTGAFNQPQHF
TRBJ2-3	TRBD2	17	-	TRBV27	TGTGCCAGCAGTTTTGTGGTAGCGGGAGGGCCATCCGATACGCAGTATTTT	CASSFVVAGGPSDTQYF
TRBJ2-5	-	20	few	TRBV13	TGTGCCAGCAGCTTAGGTCCTCGCTATGATTTAGCTCCGGGCCAAGAGACCCAGTACTTC	CASSLGPRYDLAPGQETQYF
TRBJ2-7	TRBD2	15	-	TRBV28	TGTGCCAGCAGTTTATCGGCTAGCGGGCTCTACGAGCAGTACTTC	CASSLSASGLYEQYF
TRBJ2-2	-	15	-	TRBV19	TGTGCCAGTAGTATTTCCGGAGTTCGGACCGGGGAGCTGTTTTTT	CASSISGVRTGELFF
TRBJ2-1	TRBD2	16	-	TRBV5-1	TGCGCCAGCAGCTCAATGCGGGGGGGCTCCTACAATGAGCAGTTCTTC	CASSSMRGGSYNEQFF
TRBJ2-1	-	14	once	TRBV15	TGTGCCACGCACGGGTCCGGGGGACGGAATGAGCAGTTCTTC	CATHGSGGRNEQFF
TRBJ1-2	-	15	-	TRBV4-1	TGCGCCAGCAGCCAAGTGGGTAGACAGAACTATGGCTACACCTTC	CASSQVGRQNYGYTF
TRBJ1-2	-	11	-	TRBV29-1	TGCAGCGTTGAGGGGGGGCTGGGCTACACCTTC	CSVEGGLGYTF
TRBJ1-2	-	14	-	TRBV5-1	TGCGCCAGCAGCCCCGACGGGGATCCGGATGGCTACACCTTC	CASSPDGDPDGYTF
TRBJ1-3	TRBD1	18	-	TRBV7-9	TGTGCCAGCAGTCGGCTGACAGGGGGCCTAAGTTCTGGAAACACCATATATTTT	CASSRLTGGLSSGNTIYF
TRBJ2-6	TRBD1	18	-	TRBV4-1	TGCGCCAGCAGCCACATCCGACAGGGCCTCTCTGGGGCCAACGTCCTGACTTTC	CASSHIRQGLSGANVLTF
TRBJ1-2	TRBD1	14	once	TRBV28	TGTGCCAGCACGACCGGGGGACAGAACTATGGCTACACCTTC	CASTTGGQNYGYTF
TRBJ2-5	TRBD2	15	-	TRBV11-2	TGTGCCAGCAGCTTATTGCGGGGGGCTGCGGAGACCCAGTACTTC	CASSLLRGAAETQYF
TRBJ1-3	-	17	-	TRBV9	TGTGCCAGCAGCGTATTCGACTCCTCGAGCTCTGGAAACACCATATATTTT	CASSVFDSSSSGNTIYF
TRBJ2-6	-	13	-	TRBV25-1	TGTGCCAGCAGTCTCGGGGGGGCCAACGTCCTGACTTTC	CASSLGGANVLTF
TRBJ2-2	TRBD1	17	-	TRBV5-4	TGTGCCAGCAGCCCCCCGGACAGGGGGAGAAGCACCGGGGAGCTGTTTTTT	CASSPPDRGRSTGELFF
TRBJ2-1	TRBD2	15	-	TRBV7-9	TGTGCCAGCAGCTTAAGACTAGCGGGAGCCAATGAGCAGTTCTTC	CASSLRLAGANEQFF
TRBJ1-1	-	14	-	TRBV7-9	TGTGCCAGCAGCTTAGGTTCAGTGAACACTGAAGCTTTCTTT	CASSLGSVNTEAFF
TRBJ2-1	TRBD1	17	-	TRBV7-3	TGTGCCAGCAGCTTGAACTCACAGGGGGCTGGGGGCAATGAGCAGTTCTTC	CASSLNSQGAGGNEQFF
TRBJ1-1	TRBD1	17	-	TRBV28	TGTGCCAGCAGTTTAAGAGGCAGGGGGCTAGGTAGAACTGAAGCTTTCTTT	CASSLRGRGLGRTEAFF
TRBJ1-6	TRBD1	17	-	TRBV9	TGTGCCAGCAGCGCCTTAGCCCTTACAGGGGTCAATTCACCCCTCCACTTT	CASSALALTGVNSPLHF
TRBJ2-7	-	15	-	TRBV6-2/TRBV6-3	TGTGCCAGCAGTTACGAGGTACGGACAGCATACGAGCAGTACTTC	CASSYEVRTAYEQYF
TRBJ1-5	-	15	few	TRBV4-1	TGCGCCAGCAGCCGCGAAGTCCATAGCAATCAGCCCCAGCATTTT	CASSREVHSNQPQHF
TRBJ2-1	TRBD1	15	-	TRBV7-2	TGTGCCAGCAGCCTTCAAGGACAGGCAAACAATGAGCAGTTCTTC	CASSLQGQANNEQFF
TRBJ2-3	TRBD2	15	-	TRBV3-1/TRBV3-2	TGTGCCAGCAGCCACGCGGGAGAGGGCACAGATACGCAGTATTTT	CASSHAGEGTDTQYF
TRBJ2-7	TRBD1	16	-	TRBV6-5	TGTGCCAGCAGTTACTCCGAGGGGACAGGGCGCAGGGAGCAGTACTTC	CASSYSEGTGRREQYF
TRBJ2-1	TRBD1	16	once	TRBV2	TGTGCCAGCAGTGAATCCCGGACAGGGATTGGGAATGAGCAGTTCTTC	CASSESRTGIGNEQFF
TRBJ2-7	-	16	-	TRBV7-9	TGTGCCAGCAGCTTAAGGGGGAGCCCTAGCTCCTACGAGCAGTACTTC	CASSLRGSPSSYEQYF
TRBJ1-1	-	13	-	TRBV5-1	TGCGCCAGCAGCTACAGGGAGAACACTGAAGCTTTCTTT	CASSYRENTEAFF
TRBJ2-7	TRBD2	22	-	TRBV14	TGTGCCAGCAGCCAAGAAGAGGCTCCGGGACTAGCGGGAGACCGTAAGGCGTACGAGCAGTACTTC	CASSQEEAPGLAGDRKAYEQYF
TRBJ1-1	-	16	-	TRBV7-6	TGTGCCAGCAGCTTAGCGGCAGGCCTTACTCACACTGAAGCTTTCTTT	CASSLAAGLTHTEAFF
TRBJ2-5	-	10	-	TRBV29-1	TGCAGCGTTGGACTAGAGACCCAGTACTTC	CSVGLETQYF
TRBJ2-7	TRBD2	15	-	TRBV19	TGTGCCAGTAGCCGACGGGGGCGGGAGGAAGACGAGCAGTACTTC	CASSRRGREEDEQYF
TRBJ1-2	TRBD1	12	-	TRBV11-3	TGTGCCAGCAGCCAGGACAGGGTTGGCTACACCTTC	CASSQDRVGYTF
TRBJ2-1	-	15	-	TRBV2	TGTGCCACCCTGGGCGGGATGAAATCCTACAATGAGCAGTTCTTC	CATLGGMKSYNEQFF
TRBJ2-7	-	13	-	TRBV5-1	TGCGCCAGCAGCTCGTGGGGGGCCTACGAGCAGTACTTC	CASSSWGAYEQYF
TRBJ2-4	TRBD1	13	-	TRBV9	TGTGCCAGCAGCGTAACAGGGGTCGGCATTCAGTACTTC	CASSVTGVGIQYF
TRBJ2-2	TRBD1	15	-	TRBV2	TGTGCCAGCAGGAGGGACAGGGGTATCACCGGGGAGCTGTTTTTT	CASRRDRGITGELFF
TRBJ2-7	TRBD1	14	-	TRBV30	TGTGCCTGGGTTAAGGGCAGGGGGAGCTACGAGCAGTACTTC	CAWVKGRGSYEQYF
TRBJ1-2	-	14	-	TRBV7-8	TGTGCCAGCAGCTTACGGGGGGCTCTCTATGGCTACACCTTC	CASSLRGALYGYTF